This T cell receptor (beta chain) was found in a study of metastatic and nonmetastatic thyroid tumors. TCRdb redid the clone calls on the PCR reads using MiXCR. This repertoire shows some 41,000 clones, more than 25% found once; its top ten account for over 8%. Ten or more counts support this clone. Patients were all untreated before their thyroid surgery. The specimen was blood. This sequence originates from a male donor with papillary thyroid cancer or a benign thyroid nodule (not recorded which). Some clones in this sample may be carry-over from other donors' samples.

CDR3 sequence reads: CASSLVGVADTQYF. CDR3 nucleotides: TGTGCCAGCAGTTTGGTCGGTGTTGCAGATACGCAGTATTTT. The chain has TRBV12-3 or TRBV12-4 and TRBJ2-3; no reliable D call. Trimming took off 3 bases at V and 4 bases at J, with 11 bases between the two ends. CDR3 size: 14 residues.